One sample yielded the 28 T cell receptor beta chains listed below, sequenced in a study of T cell changes during pregnancy in multiple sclerosis. Data came from immunoSEQ multiplex PCR; TCRdb stores just in-frame clones and leaves some out. Among tens of thousands of clones, approximately 92% were seen once, and the ten largest hold roughly 2.1%. This specimen was peripheral blood, taken in the second trimester of pregnancy. The receptors stem from a female donor with multiple sclerosis, enrolled in a pregnancy study.

This clone has only a few counts. The rearrangement uses TRBV4-3 and TRBJ2-7, with TRBD1 matching over 8 bases. V was pared by 3 bases and J by 6 bases, with 10 bases of the junction left unmatched. The germline gives CDR1 LGHNA, CDR2 YSLEER. CDR3 length: 15 residues. CDR3 residues: CASSQTQTGAAEQYF. The CDR3 bases are TGCGCCAGCAGCCAGACCCAGACAGGGGCAGCCGAGCAGTACTTC.

Notes on this clone: It may be a read error: a sequence one base away is much more abundant. J is TRBJ1-6 and V is TRBV6-5, with 7 bases identical to TRBD1. The CDR3 length is 14 residues. Germline V gene data show CDR1 as MNHEY and CDR2 as SVGAGI. The CDR3 DNA sequence: TGTGCCGGCAGACCCGGGACAGAAAATTCACCCCTCCACTTT. This encodes CAGRPGTENSPLHF.

V and J are TRBV5-1 and TRBJ1-1; TRBD1 matches at 9 bases. CDR3 length: 15 residues. Looked up from germline, CDR1 is SGHRS and CDR2 is YFSETQ. The ends lost 4 bases at V and 1 base at J; junction bases unmatched: 5. This CDR3 is CASSLDRGGNTEAFF. In nucleotides, the CDR3 is TGCGCCAGCAGCCTCGACAGGGGGGGGAACACTGAAGCTTTCTTT.

The chain has TRBV5-6 and TRBJ2-1; 11 bases are a match to TRBD2. Looked up from germline, CDR1 is SGHDT and CDR2 is YYEEEE. CDR3 length equals 16 residues. With V trimmed by 4 bases and J by 4 bases, 7 bases remained unmatched. The CDR3 bases are TGTGCCAGCAGCGGTCCGGGACTAGCGGAGTACAATGAGCAGTTCTTC. This gives the protein CASSGPGLAEYNEQFF.

This chain links TRBV29-1 with TRBJ2-7, with D maybe TRBD1 (5 bases). This CDR3 is built from 11 residues. The germline V and J ends were trimmed by 2 bases and 3 bases, with 5 bases remaining between them. Per germline, CDR1 SQVTM and CDR2 ANQGSEA. The CDR3 sequence: CSVETGYEQYF. Written as DNA, the CDR3 is TGCAGCGTTGAAACAGGCTACGAGCAGTACTTC.

The rearrangement links TRBV27 to TRBJ2-1; D is possibly TRBD2 (6 bases). The CDR3 spans 13 residues. Germline V lookup: CDR1 MNHEY, CDR2 SMNVEV (reference sequence). V lost 0 bases, J lost 9 bases, and 9 bases lay in between. CDR3 nucleotide sequence: TGTGCCAGCAGTTTATCGGGAGGTGGTGAGCAGTTCTTC. It encodes CASSLSGGGEQFF.

This rearrangement joins TRBV2 to TRBJ2-7; weak D call: TRBD1 (5 bases). This CDR3 comprises 12 residues. V was trimmed by 2 bases and J by 4 bases, leaving 6 bases between them. Germline-derived CDR1 and CDR2 are SNHLY and FYNNEI. CDR3 sequence (DNA): TGTGCCAGCAGTGAAAAGGGGTACGAGCAGTACTTC. This translates into CASSEKGYEQYF.

The J gene is TRBJ2-3, the V gene TRBV4-3; the match to TRBD1 covers 11 bases. This CDR3 comprises 15 residues. V shed 3 bases, J shed 5 bases, and the junction held 4 bases outside the gene matches. Germline V lookup: CDR1 LGHNA, CDR2 YSLEER. CDR3 loop: CASSQDRGLKDTQYF. The CDR3 DNA is TGCGCCAGCAGCCAGGACAGGGGGCTCAAAGATACGCAGTATTTT.

This chain uses TRBV6-1 with TRBJ2-2, with D possibly TRBD2 on 6 matching bases. Germline V gene data show CDR1 as MNHNS and CDR2 as SASEGT. With 2 bases removed from V and 5 bases from J, the gap between germline ends came to 15 bases. This CDR3 region has 16 residues. Here the CDR3 reads CASSESQLGRTGELFF. The CDR3 nucleotides read TGTGCCAGCAGTGAATCCCAGCTAGGGAGGACCGGGGAGCTGTTTTTT.

The CDR3 DNA is TGCGCCAGCAGCTTTGTGGTTCAGGGATATTCACCCCTCCACTTT. Translated: CASSFVVQGYSPLHF. The J gene is TRBJ1-6, the V gene TRBV5-1, with D possibly being TRBD1 (5 bases). CDR3 length: 15 residues. Trimming took off 2 bases at V and 8 bases at J, with 14 bases between the two ends. Germline CDR1 SGHRS, CDR2 YFSETQ.

The rearrangement links TRBV28 to TRBJ1-5, with TRBD1 identical over 9 bases. Germline V gene sequence: CDR1 MDHEN, CDR2 SYDVKM. V was pared by 7 bases and J by 4 bases, with 5 bases of the junction left unmatched. There are 14 residues in the CDR3. CDR3 sequence reads: CASNRGQRNQPQHF. The DNA for the CDR3 is TGTGCCAGCAACAGGGGGCAGAGGAATCAGCCCCAGCATTTT.

V and J are TRBV19 and TRBJ1-5; 7 nucleotides align to TRBD1. Unmatched junction bases numbered 3, after V lost 2 bases and J lost 2 bases. This CDR3 is 15 amino acids long. CDR1 is LNHDA and CDR2 is SQIVND in the germline V gene (reference sequence). The CDR3 is CASSIQGGGNQPQHF. The CDR3 bases are TGTGCCAGTAGTATACAGGGGGGCGGCAATCAGCCCCAGCATTTT.

The chain uses TRBV7-9 and TRBJ2-7; tentatively, D is TRBD2 (7 bases). V gave up 3 bases and J gave up 3 bases, with 9 bases separating them. CDR1 SEHNR and CDR2 FQNEAQ come from the germline V gene (reference sequence). The CDR3 covers 13 residues. CDR3 sequence (DNA): TGTGCCAGCAGCTTGCGGGGGCGCTACGAGCAGTACTTC. This encodes CASSLRGRYEQYF.

The V call is TRBV6-1, the J call TRBJ1-4; D perhaps matches TRBD1 (6 bases). V dropped 2 bases and J dropped 4 bases, with 11 bases sitting between them. The CDR3 length is 15 residues. Germline V lookup: CDR1 MNHNS, CDR2 SASEGT. This chain's CDR3 is CASSETGLYNEKLFF. The CDR3, as DNA: TGTGCCAGCAGTGAAACAGGGCTGTATAATGAAAAACTGTTTTTT.

The chain is built from TRBV4-1 and TRBJ2-5; 9 positions match TRBD1. The V gene's germline CDR1 is MGHRA and CDR2 YSYEKL. With V trimmed by 7 bases and J by 5 bases, 11 bases remained unmatched. This CDR3 is 15 amino acids long. CDR3: CASKGADRGRETQYF. The CDR3 DNA reads TGCGCCAGCAAAGGAGCGGACAGGGGAAGGGAGACCCAGTACTTC.

The chain joins TRBV11-3 to TRBJ1-6; tentative D call: TRBD1 (5 bases). Germline CDR1 SGHNT, CDR2 YENEEA. The V end lost 6 bases, the J end lost 7 bases, and 19 bases lay between the germline ends. This CDR3 region has 16 residues. DNA of the CDR3: TGTGCCAGCAGTTCGAGCGGGACGGTTGGGAATTCACCCCTCCACTTT. Translated, it gives CASSSSGTVGNSPLHF. The variable domain in full, completed from reference TRBV11-3 and TRBJ1-6, reads EAGVVQSPRYKIIEKKQPVAFWCNPISGHNTLYWYLQNLGQGPELLIRYENEEAVDDSQLPKDRFSAERLKGVDSTLKIQPAELGDSAVYLCASSSSGTVGNSPLHFGNGTRLTVT.

This sequence joins TRBV7-9 and TRBJ1-6, with D possibly TRBD1 on 5 matching bases. The germline V gene encodes CDR1 SEHNR and CDR2 FQNEAQ (reference sequence). The CDR3 sequence is 14 residues long. V lost 11 bases to trimming and J lost 2 bases, with 13 bases between them. The CDR3 reads CAVQGGAYNSPLHF. The DNA for the CDR3 is TGTGCCGTTCAGGGTGGCGCCTATAATTCACCCCTCCACTTT.

A single count supports this clone. The V and J genes are TRBV18 and TRBJ1-1; TRBD1 matches at 7 bases. The CDR3 is 15 residues long. The germline gives CDR1 KGHSH, CDR2 LQKENI. V was pared by 4 bases and J by 1 base, with 6 bases of the junction left unmatched. The DNA of the CDR3 is TGTGCCAGCTCACGGGACAGATCGAAGAACACTGAAGCTTTCTTT. As protein: CASSRDRSKNTEAFF.

V gene TRBV7-3 combines with J gene TRBJ2-3, with 7 nucleotides matching TRBD2. The CDR3 sequence is 14 residues long. V gave up 5 bases and J gave up 3 bases; unmatched junction bases: 5. Germline lookup yields CDR1 SGHTA and CDR2 FQGTGA. CDR3: CASSGGEVTDTQYF. CDR3 sequence (DNA): TGTGCCAGCAGCGGGGGGGAGGTTACAGATACGCAGTATTTT.

This rearrangement joins TRBV7-9 to TRBJ1-1, with D possibly being TRBD1 (5 bases). CDR3 length: 13 residues. Germline loops: CDR1 SEHNR, CDR2 FQNEAQ (reference sequence). V lost 4 bases, J lost 0 bases, and 6 bases lay in between. CDR3 sequence: CASSSQVNTEAFF. CDR3 in DNA: TGTGCCAGCAGCTCACAGGTGAACACTGAAGCTTTCTTT. The variable domain in full, with the rest retrieved from reference TRBV7-9 and TRBJ1-1, is DTGVSQNPRHKITKRGQNVTFRCDPISEHNRLYWYRQTLGQGPEFLTYFQNEAQLEKSRLLSDRFSAERPKGSFSTLEIQRTEQGDSAMYLCASSSQVNTEAFFGQGTRLTVV.

The chain uses TRBV6-5 and TRBJ1-1; D may be TRBD1 (5 bases). The CDR3 runs 15 residues. Trimming shortened V by 7 bases and J by 4 bases, and 19 bases separated the two germline ends. CDR1 MNHEY and CDR2 SVGAGI come from the germline V gene. The DNA of the CDR3 is TGTGCCAGCAATAAGAATCAGGGTACGGGCACTGAAGCTTTCTTT. Amino acids: CASNKNQGTGTEAFF.

Within the sample, this clone is medium-sized. The genes are TRBV6-4 and TRBJ2-2; 8 bases align to TRBD2. V lost 6 bases, J lost 5 bases, and 5 bases stayed unmatched. Germline CDR1 MRHNA, CDR2 SNTAGT. This CDR3 region has 14 residues. As DNA, the CDR3 is TGTGCCAGCAGCGACGGGAGGGAGACCGGGGAGCTGTTTTTT. It encodes CASSDGRETGELFF.

J is TRBJ1-1 and V is TRBV18, with D possibly matching TRBD1 (6 bases). CDR3 length equals 14 residues. The V gene's germline CDR1 is KGHSH and CDR2 LQKENI. V was trimmed by 2 bases and J by 10 bases, leaving 17 bases between them. CDR3 DNA: TGTGCCAGCTCACCATCTACAGGGCCGGCGGGAGCTTTCTTT. Translation gives CASSPSTGPAGAFF.

The J gene is TRBJ1-6, the V gene TRBV28, with D perhaps TRBD1 (6 bases). CDR3 length: 14 residues. Germline V gene lookup returns CDR1 MDHEN and CDR2 SYDVKM. V was cut by 5 bases and J by 6 bases, with 11 bases left in between. As DNA, the CDR3 is TGTGCCAGCAGTCCTCAGGGGTTTAATTCACCCCTCCACTTT. Translating it yields CASSPQGFNSPLHF.

The chain has TRBV9 and TRBJ2-7; D possibly corresponds to TRBD2 (6 bases). The length of the CDR3 is 15 residues. Trimming pared 0 bases from V and 4 bases from J, leaving 14 bases between. CDR1 and CDR2 (germline): SGDLS, YYNGEE. This CDR3 reads CASSVGGEPQYEQYF. The CDR3, as DNA: TGTGCCAGCAGCGTAGGGGGGGAACCCCAGTACGAGCAGTACTTC.

The J gene is TRBJ2-7, the V gene TRBV6-5; D might be TRBD2 (5 bases). The CDR3 length is 14 residues. Germline V gene data show CDR1 as MNHEY and CDR2 as SVGAGI. Trimming took off 0 bases at V and 2 bases at J, with 8 bases between the two ends. The CDR3 region has the DNA TGTGCCAGCAGTTACTCAGAGGGTCCCTACGAGCAGTACTTC. Translation: CASSYSEGPYEQYF.

The V and J genes are TRBV5-4 and TRBJ2-3, with 11 positions matching TRBD2. J lost 3 bases, V lost 2 bases, and 2 bases had no gene match. Per germline, CDR1 SGHNT and CDR2 YYREEE (reference sequence). The CDR3 covers 15 residues. CDR3: CASSFSSGGTDTQYF. In DNA form, the CDR3 reads TGTGCCAGCAGCTTTTCTAGCGGGGGGACAGATACGCAGTATTTT.

The chain is built from TRBV11-1 and TRBJ2-7; D gene unclear. The germline CDR1 and CDR2 sequences are SGHAT and FQDESV (reference sequence). Trimming took 1 base from V and 2 from J, leaving 6 bases between them. The CDR3 extends over 13 amino acids. For the CDR3, the DNA is TGTGCCAGCAGCTTAGAGCGAACCTACGAGCAGTACTTC. Its translation is CASSLERTYEQYF.